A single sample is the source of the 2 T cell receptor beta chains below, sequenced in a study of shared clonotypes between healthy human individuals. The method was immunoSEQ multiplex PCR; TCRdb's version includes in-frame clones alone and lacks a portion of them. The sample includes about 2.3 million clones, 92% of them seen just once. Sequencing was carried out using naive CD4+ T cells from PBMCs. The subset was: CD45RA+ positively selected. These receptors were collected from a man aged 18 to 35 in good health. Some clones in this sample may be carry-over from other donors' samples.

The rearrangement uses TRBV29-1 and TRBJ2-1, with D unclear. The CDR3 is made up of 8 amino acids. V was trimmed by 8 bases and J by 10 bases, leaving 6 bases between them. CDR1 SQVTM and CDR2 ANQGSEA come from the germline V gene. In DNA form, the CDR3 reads TGCAGCCTTGGGGAGCAGTTCTTC. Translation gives CSLGEQFF.

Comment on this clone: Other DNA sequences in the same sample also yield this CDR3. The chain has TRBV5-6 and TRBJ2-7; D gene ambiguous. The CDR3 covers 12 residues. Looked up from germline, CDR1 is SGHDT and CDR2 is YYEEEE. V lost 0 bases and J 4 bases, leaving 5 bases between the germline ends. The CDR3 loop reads CASSLGVYEQYF. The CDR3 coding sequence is TGTGCCAGCAGCTTGGGAGTTTACGAGCAGTACTTC.